This T cell receptor beta chain was observed in a study of T cells in Graves' hyperthyroidism and ophthalmopathy. The CDR3 regions of TCR beta were amplified from RNA transcripts. The HTBI primer set served for first-round RT-PCR of the TCR CDR3. One entry per CDR3 protein results from TCRdb running MiXCR on the multiplex PCR reads. This sample yields 370,000 or so distinct CDR3 sequences, of which 15% to 19% are seen a single time; around a quarter belongs to the top ten. This clonotype was seen more than once but under ten times. Its cognate antigen is unknown. The length of the CDR3 is 15 residues. Per the germline V gene, CDR1 is SGHDT and CDR2 is YYEEEE. V lost 0 bases, J lost 6 bases, and 4 bases stayed unmatched. On the basis of clinical symptoms, serum thyroxine and TRAb, thyroid ultrasound and orbital computed tomography, diagnoses were made. Preceding any ophthalmopathy symptoms, the blood sample dates from first hyperthyroidism diagnosis.

Points from the study as a whole: Most clonotypes expanded in the thyroid (above 0.001) were also present in blood.

The clonotype originates from a young woman with Graves' hyperthyroidism that later progressed to Graves' ophthalmopathy. The chain carries TRBV5-6 and TRBJ2-3; 10 bases agree with TRBD2. The sequenced material came from blood. The CDR3 DNA reads as TGTGCCAGCAGCTTGGCCGGGACTAGCGCTGATACGCAGTATTTT. It is translated as CASSLAGTSADTQYF. The full variable domain, completed using reference TRBV5-6 and TRBJ2-3, is DAGVTQSPTHLIKTRGQQVTLRCSPKSGHDTVSWYQQALGQGPQFIFQYYEEEERQRGNFPDRFSGHQFPNYSSELNVNALLLGDSALYLCASSLAGTSADTQYFGPGTRLTVL.